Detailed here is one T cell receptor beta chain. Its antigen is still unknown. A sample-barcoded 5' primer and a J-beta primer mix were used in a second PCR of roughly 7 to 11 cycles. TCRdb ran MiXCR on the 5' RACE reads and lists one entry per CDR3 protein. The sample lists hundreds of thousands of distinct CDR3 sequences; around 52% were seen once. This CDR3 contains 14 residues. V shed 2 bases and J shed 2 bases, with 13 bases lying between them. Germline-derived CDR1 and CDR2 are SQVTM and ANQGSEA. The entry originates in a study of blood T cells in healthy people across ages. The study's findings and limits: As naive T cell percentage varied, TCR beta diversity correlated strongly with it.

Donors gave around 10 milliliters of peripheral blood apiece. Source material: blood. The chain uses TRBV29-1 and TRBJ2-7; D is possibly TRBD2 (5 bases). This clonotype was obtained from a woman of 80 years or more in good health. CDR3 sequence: CSVELVGRPYEQYF. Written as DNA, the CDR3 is TGCAGCGTTGAATTAGTAGGGAGACCCTACGAGCAGTACTTC.